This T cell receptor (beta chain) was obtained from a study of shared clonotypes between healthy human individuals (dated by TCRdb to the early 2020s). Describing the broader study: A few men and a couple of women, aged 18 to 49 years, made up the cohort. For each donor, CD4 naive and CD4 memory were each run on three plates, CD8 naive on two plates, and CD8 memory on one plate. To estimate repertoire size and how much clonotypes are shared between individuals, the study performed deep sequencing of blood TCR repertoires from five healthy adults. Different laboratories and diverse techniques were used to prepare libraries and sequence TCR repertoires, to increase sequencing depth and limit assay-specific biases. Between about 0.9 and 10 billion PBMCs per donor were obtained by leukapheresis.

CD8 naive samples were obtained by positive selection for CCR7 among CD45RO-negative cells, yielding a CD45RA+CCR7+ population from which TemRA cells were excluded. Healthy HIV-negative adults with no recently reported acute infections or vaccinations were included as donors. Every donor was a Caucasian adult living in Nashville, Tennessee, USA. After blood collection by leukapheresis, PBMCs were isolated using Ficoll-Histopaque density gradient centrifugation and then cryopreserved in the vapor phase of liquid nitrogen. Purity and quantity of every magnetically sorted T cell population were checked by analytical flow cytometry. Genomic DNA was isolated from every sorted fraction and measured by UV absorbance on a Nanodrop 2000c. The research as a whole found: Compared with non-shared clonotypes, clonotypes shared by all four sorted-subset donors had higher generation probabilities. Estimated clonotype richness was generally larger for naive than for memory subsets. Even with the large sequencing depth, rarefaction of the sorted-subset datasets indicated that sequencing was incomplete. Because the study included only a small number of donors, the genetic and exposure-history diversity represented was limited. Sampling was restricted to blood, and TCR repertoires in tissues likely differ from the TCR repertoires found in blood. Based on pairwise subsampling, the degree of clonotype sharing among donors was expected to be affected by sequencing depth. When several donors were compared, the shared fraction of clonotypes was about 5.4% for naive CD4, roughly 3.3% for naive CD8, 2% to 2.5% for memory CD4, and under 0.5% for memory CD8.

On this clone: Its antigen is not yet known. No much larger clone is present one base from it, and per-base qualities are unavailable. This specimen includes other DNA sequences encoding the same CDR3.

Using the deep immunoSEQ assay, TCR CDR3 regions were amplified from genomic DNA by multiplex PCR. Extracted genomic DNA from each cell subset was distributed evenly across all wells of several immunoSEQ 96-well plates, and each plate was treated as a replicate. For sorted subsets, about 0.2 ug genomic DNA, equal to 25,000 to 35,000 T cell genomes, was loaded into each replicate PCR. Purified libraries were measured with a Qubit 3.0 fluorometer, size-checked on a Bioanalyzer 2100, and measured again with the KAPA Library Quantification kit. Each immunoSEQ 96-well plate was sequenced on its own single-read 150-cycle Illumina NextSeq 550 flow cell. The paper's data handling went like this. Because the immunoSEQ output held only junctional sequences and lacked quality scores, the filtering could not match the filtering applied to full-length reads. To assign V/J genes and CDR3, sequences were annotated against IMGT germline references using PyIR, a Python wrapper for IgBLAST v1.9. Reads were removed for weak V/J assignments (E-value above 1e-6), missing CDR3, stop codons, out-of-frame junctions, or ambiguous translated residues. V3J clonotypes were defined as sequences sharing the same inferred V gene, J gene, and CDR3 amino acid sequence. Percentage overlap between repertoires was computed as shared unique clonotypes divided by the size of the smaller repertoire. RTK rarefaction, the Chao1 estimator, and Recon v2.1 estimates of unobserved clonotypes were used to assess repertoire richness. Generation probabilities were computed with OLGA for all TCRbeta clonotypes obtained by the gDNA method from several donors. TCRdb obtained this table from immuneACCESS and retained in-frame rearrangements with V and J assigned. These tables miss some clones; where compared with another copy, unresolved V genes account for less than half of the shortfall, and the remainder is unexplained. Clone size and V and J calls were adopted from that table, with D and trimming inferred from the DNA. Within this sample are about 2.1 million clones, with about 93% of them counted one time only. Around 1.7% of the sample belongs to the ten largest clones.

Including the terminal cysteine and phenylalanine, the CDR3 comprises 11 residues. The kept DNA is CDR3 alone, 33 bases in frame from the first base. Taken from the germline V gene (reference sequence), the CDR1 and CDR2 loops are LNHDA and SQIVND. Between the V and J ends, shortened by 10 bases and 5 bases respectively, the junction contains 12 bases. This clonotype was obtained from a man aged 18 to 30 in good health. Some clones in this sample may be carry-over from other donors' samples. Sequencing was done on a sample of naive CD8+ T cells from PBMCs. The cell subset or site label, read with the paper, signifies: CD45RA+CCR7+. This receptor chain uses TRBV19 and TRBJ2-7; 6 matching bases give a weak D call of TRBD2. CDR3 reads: CATRGGHEQYF. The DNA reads TGTGCCACGCGGGGAGGTCACGAGCAGTACTTC.